The next 14 T cell receptor beta chains were all read from a single sample in a study of blood T cell repertoires in COVID-19. The assay was immunoSEQ multiplex PCR, and TCRdb's table has in-frame clones only and misses some. Among around 130,000 clones listed, around 77% were seen once. The sample consisted of peripheral blood. These receptor sequences come from a human donor in a cohort sampled during active COVID-19.

This clone has more than one count but fewer than ten. The chain uses TRBV28 and TRBJ2-7, with a tentative D call TRBD2 (6 bases). Germline lookup yields CDR1 MDHEN and CDR2 SYDVKM. The CDR3 spans 15 residues. V was trimmed by 1 base and J by 3 bases, leaving 13 bases between them. CDR3 nucleotide sequence: TGTGCCAGCAGTTTATCTAGCGCCGGCGGCTACGAGCAGTACTTC. Translated, it gives CASSLSSAGGYEQYF.

The chain carries TRBV5-6 and TRBJ1-2, with 9 bases aligning to TRBD1. After removal of 3 bases from V and 7 bases from J, the junction contained 7 bases not matched to a gene. The CDR3 is made up of 14 amino acids. Germline CDR1 SGHDT, CDR2 YYEEEE. The CDR3 nucleotides are TGTGCCAGCAGCTCGAGTGGGACAGGGCTTGGCTACACCTTC. It encodes CASSSSGTGLGYTF.

This chain joins TRBV7-9 and TRBJ1-3; 9 nucleotides align to TRBD1. V gave up 5 bases and J gave up 0 bases; unmatched junction bases: 5. CDR3 length: 16 amino acids. Germline V gene sequence: CDR1 SEHNR, CDR2 FQNEAQ (reference sequence). DNA for the CDR3: TGTGCCAGCAGCCCGGGACAGGGAAGCTCTGGAAACACCATATATTTT. It translates to CASSPGQGSSGNTIYF.

The J gene is TRBJ2-3, the V gene TRBV10-3; D uncertain. This CDR3 spans 14 amino acids. V lost 3 bases to trimming and J lost 11 bases, with 18 bases between them. Germline loops: CDR1 ENHRY, CDR2 SYGVKD. The CDR3 nucleotides read TGTGCCATCAGTGACCCGGTTGTCAGCGCTGAGCAGTATTTT. This codes for CAISDPVVSAEQYF.

This clone was counted a few times. The gene calls are TRBV18 and TRBJ2-3; D remains unclear. This CDR3 is 11 amino acids long. The ends were cut back, 5 bases at V and 3 bases at J, with 3 bases in the middle. Germline V gene data show CDR1 as KGHSH and CDR2 as LQKENI. The CDR3 coding sequence is TGTGCCAGCTCAACAACAGATACGCAGTATTTT. Translating it yields CASSTTDTQYF.

V and J are TRBV6-5 and TRBJ2-7; D is perhaps TRBD2 (7 bases). The CDR3 is made up of 14 amino acids. V was cut by 8 bases and J by 7 bases, with 21 bases left in between. The V gene's germline CDR1 is MNHEY and CDR2 SVGAGI. For the CDR3, the DNA is TGTGCCAGCCCCAGCGAGGGGGGGCGGGGGGAGCAGTACTTC. This translates into CASPSEGGRGEQYF.

This chain's CDR3 is CAWRPLSYGYTF. The CDR3 DNA reads as TGTGCCTGGAGGCCCCTTAGCTATGGCTACACCTTC. The V and J genes are TRBV30 and TRBJ1-2; D unresolved. This CDR3 is 12 amino acids long. Trimming pared 3 bases from V and 4 bases from J, leaving 9 bases between. Germline-derived CDR1 and CDR2 are GTSNPN and SVGIG (reference sequence).

The rearrangement links TRBV5-6 to TRBJ2-7, with 8 bases lining up with TRBD2. J lost 4 bases, V lost 4 bases, and 10 bases had no gene match. The CDR3 totals 15 residues. Germline CDR1 is SGHDT and CDR2 is YYEEEE. The chain's CDR3 is CASSPFGGAGYEQYF. The CDR3 nucleotides read TGTGCCAGCAGCCCATTCGGGGGGGCAGGATACGAGCAGTACTTC.

As regards this clone: The junction does not match germline at one end; this may be a read error. The rearrangement links TRBV7-9 to TRBJ1-1, with D tentatively TRBD1 (5 bases). Per germline, CDR1 SEHNR and CDR2 FQNEAQ (reference sequence). This CDR3 region has 14 residues. The CDR3 region is CASSWGRENSEAFF. The CDR3 DNA is TGTGCCAGCAGCTGGGGACGGGAGAACAGTGAAGCTTTCTTT.

The V call is TRBV6-5, the J call TRBJ1-1, with D tentatively TRBD1 (6 bases). Between the trimmed V and J ends, which lost 4 bases and 5 bases, there was a span of 11 bases. The germline gives CDR1 MNHEY, CDR2 SVGAGI. The CDR3 is 13 residues long. Written as DNA, the CDR3 is TGTGCCAGCAGTTCGACGCAGGGGACTGAAGCTTTCTTT. Translating gives CASSSTQGTEAFF.

The chain is built from TRBV9 and TRBJ2-7; 13 nucleotides match TRBD2. Germline CDR1 is SGDLS and CDR2 is YYNGEE. V trimming: 3 bases; J trimming: 0 bases; junction bases outside the gene matches: 9. CDR3 size: 18 residues. This CDR3 reads CASSEGLAGAGPSYEQYF. The CDR3 DNA reads TGTGCCAGCAGCGAAGGACTAGCGGGGGCCGGGCCCTCCTACGAGCAGTACTTC.

This chain uses TRBV5-4 with TRBJ2-5; possible D gene TRBD1, 6 bases. This CDR3 has 14 amino acids. V gave up 0 bases and J gave up 5 bases, with 11 bases separating them. CDR1 and CDR2 from the germline V gene are SGHNT and YYREEE (reference sequence). DNA of the CDR3: TGTGCCAGCAGCTTGGCCGTGGGGGCTGAGACCCAGTACTTC. Translating gives CASSLAVGAETQYF.

The chain is built from TRBV7-2 and TRBJ2-2; D perhaps matches TRBD1 (5 bases). Trimming pared 8 bases from V and 0 bases from J, leaving 13 bases between. Germline V lookup: CDR1 SGHTA, CDR2 FQGNSA. This CDR3 has 15 residues. The CDR3 loop reads CASGNRPPNTGELFF. The CDR3 bases are TGTGCCAGCGGCAACAGGCCCCCGAACACCGGGGAGCTGTTTTTT. The variable domain in full, completed from reference TRBV7-2 and TRBJ2-2, reads GAGVSQSPSNKVTEKGKDVELRCDPISGHTALYWYRQSLGQGLEFLIYFQGNSAPDKSGLPSDRFSAERTGGSVSTLTIQRTQQEDSAVYLCASGNRPPNTGELFFGEGSRLTVL.

V and J are TRBV6-4 and TRBJ2-6, with D uncertain. The ends were cut back, 6 bases at V and 0 bases at J, with 15 bases in the middle. CDR1 and CDR2 (germline): MRHNA, SNTAGT. The CDR3 contains 17 residues. The chain's CDR3 is CASSATTESSGANVLTF. The CDR3 DNA is TGTGCCAGCAGCGCGACAACAGAGAGCTCTGGGGCCAACGTCCTGACTTTC.